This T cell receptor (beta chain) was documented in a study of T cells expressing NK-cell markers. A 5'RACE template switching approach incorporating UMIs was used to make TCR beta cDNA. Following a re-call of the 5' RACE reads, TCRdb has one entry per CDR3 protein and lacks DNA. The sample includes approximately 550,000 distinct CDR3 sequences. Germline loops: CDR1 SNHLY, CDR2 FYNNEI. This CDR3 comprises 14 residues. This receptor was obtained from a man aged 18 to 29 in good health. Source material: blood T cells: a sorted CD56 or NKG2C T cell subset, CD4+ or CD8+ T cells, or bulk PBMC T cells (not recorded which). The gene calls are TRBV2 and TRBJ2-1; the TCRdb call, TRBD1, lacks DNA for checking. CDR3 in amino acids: CASSEGGGHSGQFF.